These T cell receptor beta chains were read from a single sample in a study of post-analysis software for immune sequencing data. From the PCR reads, TCRdb called clonotypes with MiXCR, one entry per CDR3 protein. The sample holds around 440,000 distinct CDR3 sequences, 45% seen once. Sequencing was performed on blood. The receptor set was obtained from a girl aged 5-17 years with multiple sclerosis. Each CDR3 is given with its conserved first and last residue. The D gene is left open where the match is weak. Only some rows state a clone size, as once, few, many or a class for expanded clones.

-	TRBV29-1	few	TRBJ1-2	CSVARTTGDYGYTF	TGCAGCGTTGCCCGGACCACAGGAGACTATGGCTACACCTTC
TRBD1	TRBV20-1	-	TRBJ2-7	CSAPGTATYEQYF	TGCAGTGCTCCCGGGACAGCGACCTACGAGCAGTACTTC
TRBD1	TRBV20-1	few	TRBJ2-3	CSADPLDRVQGTDTQYF	TGCAGTGCTGACCCCCTAGACAGGGTTCAAGGCACAGATACGCAGTATTTT
TRBD1	TRBV27	few	TRBJ2-7	CASSLGGRGSDEQYF	TGTGCCAGCAGTTTAGGGGGCAGGGGGAGTGACGAGCAGTACTTC
-	TRBV24-1	few	TRBJ2-5	CATREGETQYF	TGTGCCACCAGGGAGGGAGAGACCCAGTACTTC
-	TRBV28	many	TRBJ2-7	CASSLSGYEQYF	TGTGCCAGCAGTTTATCCGGCTACGAGCAGTACTTC
-	TRBV6-6	-	TRBJ2-5	CASSFGPQETRYF	TGTGCCAGCAGTTTCGGGCCTCAAGAGACCCGGTACTTC
-	TRBV29-1	-	TRBJ2-1	CSVKTSEGLDEQFF	TGCAGCGTGAAGACGTCCGAGGGGTTAGATGAGCAGTTCTTC
-	TRBV28	-	TRBJ2-1	CASSPRPSSYNEQFF	TGTGCCAGCAGTCCCAGGCCAAGCTCCTACAATGAGCAGTTCTTC
TRBD1	TRBV6-6	-	TRBJ1-6	CASSFGQGDGNSPLHF	TGTGCCAGCAGTTTCGGACAGGGGGACGGTAATTCACCCCTCCACTTT
TRBD1	TRBV20-1	-	TRBJ1-1	CSARDWGQGRTEAFF	TGCAGTGCTAGAGATTGGGGACAGGGGAGAACTGAAGCTTTCTTT
-	TRBV30	-	TRBJ2-7	CAWSGPGGYEQYF	TGTGCCTGGAGTGGGCCCGGGGGCTACGAGCAGTACTTC
TRBD1	TRBV19	-	TRBJ2-4	CASSIRDPGTGPGLNIQYF	TGTGCCAGTAGTATAAGGGACCCGGGGACAGGGCCCGGATTAAACATTCAGTACTTC
-	TRBV24-1	-	TRBJ2-5	CATSESGIGETQYF	TGTGCCACCAGTGAGAGTGGCATTGGAGAGACCCAGTACTTC
TRBD2	TRBV20-1	few	TRBJ2-7	CSARTAGFSYEQYF	TGCAGTGCTAGGACAGCGGGATTCAGCTACGAGCAGTACTTC
-	TRBV12-3/TRBV12-4	few	TRBJ2-7	CASSPWGEQYF	TGTGCCAGCAGTCCCTGGGGCGAGCAGTACTTC
-	TRBV4-1	-	TRBJ1-4	CASRGHYNEKLFF	TGCGCCAGCAGGGGACACTATAATGAAAAACTGTTTTTT
TRBD1	TRBV7-9	few	TRBJ1-2	CASSPQTGPHYGYTF	TGTGCCAGCAGCCCTCAGACAGGGCCTCACTATGGCTACACCTTC
-	TRBV12-3/TRBV12-4	-	TRBJ1-1	CASRLTDLNTEAFF	TGTGCCAGCAGGCTGACAGACTTGAACACTGAAGCTTTCTTT
-	TRBV28	-	TRBJ2-1	CASTDRDFPFF	TGTGCCAGCACGGACCGGGACTTTCCGTTCTTC
-	TRBV9	-	TRBJ1-1	CASSVGPGTDNTEAFF	TGTGCCAGCAGCGTTGGGCCCGGCACAGATAACACTGAAGCTTTCTTT
-	TRBV29-1	few	TRBJ1-1	CSVDAGPWGTEAFF	TGCAGCGTTGACGCAGGACCGTGGGGCACTGAAGCTTTCTTT
TRBD1	TRBV29-1	-	TRBJ2-7	CSDVHRTGYYEQYF	TGCAGCGACGTACATCGGACAGGGTACTACGAGCAGTACTTC
TRBD2	TRBV12-3/TRBV12-4	-	TRBJ2-3	CASRFSGGRDTRYF	TGTGCCAGCAGATTTAGCGGGGGTAGGGATACGCGGTATTTT
TRBD1	TRBV20-1	-	TRBJ2-1	CSATGTGAGNEQFF	TGCAGTGCCACCGGGACAGGGGCCGGCAATGAGCAGTTCTTC
-	TRBV11-2	-	TRBJ1-1	CASSSGRTNTEAFF	TGTGCCAGCAGCTCGGGACGTACGAACACTGAAGCTTTCTTT
-	TRBV7-2	-	TRBJ2-7	CASSLGGRIQYF	TGTGCCAGCAGCTTAGGAGGGAGGATTCAGTACTTC
TRBD1	TRBV28	few	TRBJ2-5	CASSRQGNEQYF	TGTGCCAGCAGTAGACAGGGAAATGAGCAGTACTTC
-	TRBV2	-	TRBJ2-5	CASSGRAAQETQYF	TGTGCCAGCAGTGGGAGAGCCGCCCAAGAGACCCAGTACTTC